The rows below give T cell receptor beta chains drawn from one sample of a study of cytomegalovirus exposure and HLA in healthy donors. The data were produced by immunoSEQ multiplex PCR, yet TCRdb's version contains in-frame clones alone and is incomplete. The data show 95,000 to 150,000 clones, just over 65% seen once. The sequenced sample consisted of PBMCs. The receptors here all came from a man younger than 35 in good health and CMV-seronegative. CDR3s include the opening cysteine and the closing phenylalanine or tryptophan. D genes are given only for firm matches. The size entry is marked missing in some rows and otherwise reads once, few, many or a size class.

j_call v_call d_call clone_size cdr3_nt cdr3_aa
TRBJ2-7 TRBV2 - - TGTGCCACCGGGTCCGGACAGCCCCCCTACGAGCAGTACTTC CATGSGQPPYEQYF
TRBJ2-7 TRBV7-2 - - TGTGCCAGCAGTCCACCTAGTGTCGAGCAGTACTTC CASSPPSVEQYF
TRBJ1-2 TRBV4-2 TRBD1 - TGTGCCAGCAGCCAAGAGGGGACAGGAGGTAACTATGGCTACACCTTC CASSQEGTGGNYGYTF
TRBJ1-4 TRBV9 TRBD1 - TGTGCCAGCAGCGGAAAGGACAGGGGCTTTGAAAAACTGTTTTTT CASSGKDRGFEKLFF
TRBJ2-7 TRBV6-5 TRBD1 - TGTGCCAGCAGTGGGGACAGGGGGGCCTACGAGCAGTACTTC CASSGDRGAYEQYF
TRBJ1-5 TRBV27 TRBD1 few TGTGCCAGCAGTTCAGGGACAGATGGCAATCAGCCCCAGCATTTT CASSSGTDGNQPQHF
TRBJ2-1 TRBV28 TRBD1 - TGTGCCAGCAGCAAAACAGGGGGCCAATACAATGAGCAGTTCTTC CASSKTGGQYNEQFF
TRBJ2-7 TRBV19 - - TGTGCCAGTAGCGACCGCCCGTCGGGAAATTACGAGCAGTACTTC CASSDRPSGNYEQYF
TRBJ2-1 TRBV4-3 - - TGCGCCAGCAGCCAAGATCCCACAGCCTCCTACAATGAGCAGTTCTTC CASSQDPTASYNEQFF
TRBJ2-5 TRBV6-4 TRBD1 - TGTGCCAGCAATTGGGACAGTAAAGAGACCCAGTACTTC CASNWDSKETQYF
TRBJ2-2 TRBV30 - once TGTGCCTGGAGTGTACGGGTAGGCACCGGGGAGCTGTTTTTT CAWSVRVGTGELFF
TRBJ1-2 TRBV28 TRBD1 - TGTGCCAGCAGTGCGGATGGGACAGCTTATGGCTACACCTTC CASSADGTAYGYTF
TRBJ1-1 TRBV7-9 TRBD1 - TGTGCCCGCAGCTCAGGGACAGGGTTCATGAACACTGAAGCTTTCTTT CARSSGTGFMNTEAFF
TRBJ2-3 TRBV19 - - TGTGCCAGTAATTCATGGGACGCGGGAAATAGCGATACGCAGTATTTT CASNSWDAGNSDTQYF
TRBJ1-5 TRBV18 - - TGTGCCAGCTCATCCGATCAGGGGACCCAGCATTTT CASSSDQGTQHF
TRBJ1-6 TRBV5-7 - - TGTGCCAGCAGCTCCCAAAAGGGGGGGGCGAGGAATAATTCACCCCTCCACTTT CASSSQKGGARNNSPLHF
TRBJ2-1 TRBV5-6 TRBD2 - TGTGCCAGCAGCGGCGGGACTAGAGAGTTCTTC CASSGGTREFF
TRBJ1-3 TRBV9 - - TGTGCCAGCAGCGCAGCGGGGGGAGGAGGAAACACCATATATTTT CASSAAGGGGNTIYF
TRBJ1-2 TRBV7-8 - once TGTGCCAGCAGCTTAGTTCCGGACAGCTTAGGAAGGCACTATGGCTACACCTTC CASSLVPDSLGRHYGYTF
TRBJ2-5 TRBV28 - - TGTGCCAGCAGTTCATTAAATAGCGGACCTTCGGAGACCCAGTACTTC CASSSLNSGPSETQYF
TRBJ1-1 TRBV18 - - TGTGCCAGCTCACCACTGACAGATTTCCACACTGAAGCTTTCTTT CASSPLTDFHTEAFF
TRBJ1-3 TRBV10-3 TRBD1 once TGTGCCATTTACAGGGGAGGTGGAAACACCATATATTTT CAIYRGGGNTIYF
TRBJ2-3 TRBV29-1 - - TGCAGCGTTGATTCAGGTAGCACAGATACGCAGTATTTT CSVDSGSTDTQYF
TRBJ1-4 TRBV11-2 TRBD1 few TGTGCCAGCAGCTTAGACCGACAGGGGCCACCAACTAATGAAAAACTGTTTTTT CASSLDRQGPPTNEKLFF
TRBJ2-7 TRBV5-1 TRBD2 once TGCGCCAGCAGCTCTAGCGGGAGCTACGAGCAGTACTTC CASSSSGSYEQYF
TRBJ2-1 TRBV5-1 - - TGCGCCAGCAGCTTGGGAGGCAGGGACAATGAGCAGTTCTTC CASSLGGRDNEQFF
TRBJ1-3 TRBV18 TRBD1 - TGTGCCAGCTCAACCGGTGGGACAGGGACGGTGAACACCATATATTTT CASSTGGTGTVNTIYF
TRBJ2-5 TRBV30 TRBD1 - TGTGCCTGGAGTGCAGGGGACAGCCTGATGTCCCAGTACTTC CAWSAGDSLMSQYF
TRBJ2-1 TRBV7-8 - - TGTGCCAGCAGCTTAGGACAGGTGGGCAATGAGCAGTTCTTC CASSLGQVGNEQFF
TRBJ2-1 TRBV7-2 TRBD2 - TGTGCCAGCAGCTCACTAGCGGCGTCCTACAATGAGCAGTTCTTC CASSSLAASYNEQFF
TRBJ2-4 TRBV28 - - TGTGCCAGCAGTTTTCTTCCATCAGGGGAGGGAATTCAGTACTTC CASSFLPSGEGIQYF
TRBJ2-7 TRBV7-2 TRBD2 - TGTGCCAGCAGCTTCTGGCGGGAGAACCACGAGCAGTACTTC CASSFWRENHEQYF
TRBJ2-7 TRBV4-3 TRBD1 - TGCGCCAGCAGCCGTAGACAGGGGGAGTCCTACGAGCAGTACTTC CASSRRQGESYEQYF
TRBJ2-7 TRBV9 TRBD2 - TGTGCCAGCAGCCCAGCGGGGAACCCCTACGAGCAGTACTTC CASSPAGNPYEQYF
TRBJ1-6 TRBV5-1 - - TGCGCCAGCAGCCTCGGGACAACCTATAATTCACCCCTCCACTTT CASSLGTTYNSPLHF
TRBJ2-3 TRBV6-4 - - TGTGCCAGCAGTGAATCCATTAGCACAGATACGCAGTATTTT CASSESISTDTQYF
TRBJ2-7 TRBV28 TRBD2 - TGTGCCAGCAGTTATGAGAGAGCGGGAGGGGGCGAGCAGTACTTC CASSYERAGGGEQYF
TRBJ1-6 TRBV7-6 - once TGTGCCAGCAGCTCTAGGGAGGAGGGACCCCTCCACTTT CASSSREEGPLHF
TRBJ2-7 TRBV30 TRBD1 - TGTGCCTGGAGGTTGTTTAGACAGGGGGAAAAGAACGAGCAGTACTTC CAWRLFRQGEKNEQYF
TRBJ2-3 TRBV19 - - TGTGCCAGTAGTACTTCAGGGGGCACAGATACGCAGTATTTT CASSTSGGTDTQYF
TRBJ1-1 TRBV4-3 - few TGCGCCAGCAGCCAAGATAGGTGGGGGCTGGGGGAGGCTTTCTTT CASSQDRWGLGEAFF
TRBJ1-2 TRBV5-4 - - TGTGCCAGCAGCTTCCCCCTTACTAATGGCTACACCTTC CASSFPLTNGYTF
TRBJ2-7 TRBV6-6 - - TGTGCCAGCGGAAGCGGCTTTGGGTACGAGCAGTACTTC CASGSGFGYEQYF
TRBJ1-1 TRBV12-5 - - TGTGCTAGTGGTCAGATACAGGGAAGAGCTTTCTTT CASGQIQGRAFF
TRBJ2-7 TRBV28 TRBD2 - TGTGCCAGCGGGGTGGCGGGAGGGAGCTCCTACGAGCAGTACTTC CASGVAGGSSYEQYF
TRBJ2-7 TRBV6-6 - - TGTGCCAGCAGTTATGGGCCCTACGAGCAGTACTTC CASSYGPYEQYF
TRBJ2-7 TRBV6-5 - - TGTGCCAGCAGTTACTCGAATGACAGAAACTACGAGCAGTACTTC CASSYSNDRNYEQYF
TRBJ2-1 TRBV10-1 - - TGCGCCAGCAGTGACTGGACAATTGGGCAGTTCTTC CASSDWTIGQFF
TRBJ2-2 TRBV10-1 TRBD2 - TGCGCCAGCAGTGGGTTGAGCGGGGGAGCCGGGGAGCTGTTTTTT CASSGLSGGAGELFF
TRBJ2-7 TRBV10-1 TRBD2 - TGCGCCAGCAGTGAAAGACTAGCGGGAGGCGAGCAGTACTTC CASSERLAGGEQYF